The clone carrying this TCR beta chain was observed at least ten times. Antigen specificity is unknown. In TCRdb, the RACE reads were re-called with MiXCR into one record per CDR3 protein. The sample gives 65,000 to 95,000 distinct CDR3 sequences, 5% to 8.5% of which show up once; approximately 1.2% is in the top ten. Trimming took 4 bases from V and 6 from J; bases not matched to a gene: 5. Germline V gene sequence: CDR1 KGHSH, CDR2 LQKENI. This CDR3 is built from 15 residues. As to time point: patch test 2, 6 weeks after DPC sensitization. Indicated treatment: therapeutic diphenylcyclopropenone sensitization with weekly scalp DPC. The data were taken from a study of human T cells and chemical hapten exposure. Overall study results and limits: Expanded TCRs were compared with controls, and the expanded TCRs formed significantly more large CDR3 similarity clusters.

The J gene is TRBJ1-5, the V gene TRBV18; 11 positions agree with TRBD1. The sample in question was whole blood, obtained in connection with sensitization to the hapten diphenylcyclopropenone (DPC). The clonotype comes from a woman younger than 45 with alopecia areata. Some clones in this sample may be carry-over from other donors' samples. The CDR3 DNA sequence: TGTGCCAGCTCACAAGGGACAGGGGGTAGTCAGCCCCAGCATTTT. Amino acid sequence: CASSQGTGGSQPQHF.